A single TCR beta chain is shown here with its context. The sample originates from a study of blood T cell repertoires in COVID-19. Across the study: T cells, B-cell-depleted T cells, or PBMCs supplied cDNA or gDNA.

The study assigned cohorts using participant-reported clinical history. Germline V CDR1 and CDR2: SGHVS, FQNEAQ. After removal of 5 bases from V and 6 bases from J, the junction contained 4 bases not matched to a gene. CDR3 length equals 14 residues. In the original processing: Estimation of nucleated cell counts relied on the amplification of reference gene primers. Profiling relied on immunoSEQ multiplex PCR, and the TCRdb table lists in-frame clones only, not all of them. V, J and clone size were drawn from that table, and D and trimming were deduced from the DNA. The sample contains 400,000 to 550,000 clones, nearly 90% of which appear only once.

J is TRBJ1-6 and V is TRBV7-8, with 7 bases identical to TRBD1. The clonotype comes from a woman younger than 30 with acute COVID-19. Specimen: PBMCs or T cells enriched from blood (not recorded which). CDR3 nucleotides: TGTGCCAGCAGCCGACAGGGAGGTAATTCACCCCTCCACTTT. It specifies CASSRQGGNSPLHF. The variable domain in full, with the rest retrieved from reference TRBV7-8 and TRBJ1-6, is GAGVSQSPRYKVAKRGQDVALRCDPISGHVSLFWYQQALGQGPEFLTYFQNEAQLDKSGLPSDRFFAERPEGSVSTLKIQRTQQEDSAVYLCASSRQGGNSPLHFGNGTRLTVT.